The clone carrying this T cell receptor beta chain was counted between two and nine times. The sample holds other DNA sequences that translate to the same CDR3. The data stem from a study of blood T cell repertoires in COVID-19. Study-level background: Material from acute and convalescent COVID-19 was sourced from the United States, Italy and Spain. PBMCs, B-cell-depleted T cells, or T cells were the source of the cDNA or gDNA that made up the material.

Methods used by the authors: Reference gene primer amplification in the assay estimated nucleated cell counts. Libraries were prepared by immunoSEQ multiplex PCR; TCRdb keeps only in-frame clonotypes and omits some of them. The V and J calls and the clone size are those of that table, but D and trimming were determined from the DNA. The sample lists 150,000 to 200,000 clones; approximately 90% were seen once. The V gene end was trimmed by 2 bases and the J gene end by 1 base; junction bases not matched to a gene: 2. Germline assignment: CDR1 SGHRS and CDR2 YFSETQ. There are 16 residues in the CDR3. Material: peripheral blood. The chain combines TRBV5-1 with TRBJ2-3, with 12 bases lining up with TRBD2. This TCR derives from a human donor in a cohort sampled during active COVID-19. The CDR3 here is CASSFRLAGGTDTQYF. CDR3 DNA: TGCGCCAGCAGCTTTCGACTAGCGGGGGGCACAGATACGCAGTATTTT.